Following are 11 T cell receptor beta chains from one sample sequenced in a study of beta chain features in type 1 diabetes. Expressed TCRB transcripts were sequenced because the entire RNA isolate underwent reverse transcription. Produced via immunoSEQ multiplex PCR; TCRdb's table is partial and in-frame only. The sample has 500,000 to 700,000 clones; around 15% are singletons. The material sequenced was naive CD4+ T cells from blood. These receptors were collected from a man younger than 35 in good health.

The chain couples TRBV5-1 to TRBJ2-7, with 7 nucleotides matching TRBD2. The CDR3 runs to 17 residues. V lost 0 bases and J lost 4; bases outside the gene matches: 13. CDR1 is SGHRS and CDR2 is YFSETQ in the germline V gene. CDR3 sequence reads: CASSLARVGGRAYEQYF. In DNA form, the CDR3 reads TGCGCCAGCAGCTTGGCCCGGGTTGGCGGGAGAGCATACGAGCAGTACTTC.

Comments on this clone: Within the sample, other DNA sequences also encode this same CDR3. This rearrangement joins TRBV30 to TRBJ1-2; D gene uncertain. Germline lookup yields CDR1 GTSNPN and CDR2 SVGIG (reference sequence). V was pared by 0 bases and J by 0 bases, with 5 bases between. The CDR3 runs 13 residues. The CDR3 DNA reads TGTGCCTGGAGTGTACGCGCTAACTATGGCTACACCTTC. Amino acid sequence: CAWSVRANYGYTF.

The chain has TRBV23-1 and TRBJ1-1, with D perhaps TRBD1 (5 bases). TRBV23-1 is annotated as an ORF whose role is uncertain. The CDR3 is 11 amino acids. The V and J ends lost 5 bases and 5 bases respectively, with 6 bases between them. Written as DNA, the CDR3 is TGCGCCAGCAGTAGGGGTACTGAAGCTTTCTTT. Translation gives CASSRGTEAFF.

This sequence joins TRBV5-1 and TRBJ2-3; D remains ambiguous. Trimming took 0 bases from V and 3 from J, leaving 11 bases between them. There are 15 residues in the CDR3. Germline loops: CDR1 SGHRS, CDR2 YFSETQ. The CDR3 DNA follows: TGCGCCAGCAGCTTGGAAATTTGGGTGACAGATACGCAGTATTTT. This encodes CASSLEIWVTDTQYF. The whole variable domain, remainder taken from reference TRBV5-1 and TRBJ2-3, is KAGVTQTPRYLIKTRGQQVTLSCSPISGHRSVSWYQQTPGQGLQFLFEYFSETQRNKGNFPGRFSGRQFSNSRSEMNVSTLELGDSALYLCASSLEIWVTDTQYFGPGTRLTVL.

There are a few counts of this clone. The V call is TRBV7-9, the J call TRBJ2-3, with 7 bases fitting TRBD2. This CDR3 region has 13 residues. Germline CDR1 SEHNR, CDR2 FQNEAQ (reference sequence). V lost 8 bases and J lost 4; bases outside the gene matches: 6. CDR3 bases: TGTGCCAGCTTCCCTGCGGGGGCAGATACGCAGTATTTT. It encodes CASFPAGADTQYF.

The CDR3 DNA is TGTGCCAGCAGCTTAATGTCCCCACTAGCGGGGGGGCCGAATGAGCAGTTCTTC. The encoded protein is CASSLMSPLAGGPNEQFF. The chain joins TRBV7-2 to TRBJ2-1; TRBD2 matches 13 bases. Germline trimming cut 2 bases from V and 7 bases from J; bases unmatched to any gene: 11. This CDR3 region has 18 residues. CDR1 and CDR2 (germline): SGHTA, FQGNSA.

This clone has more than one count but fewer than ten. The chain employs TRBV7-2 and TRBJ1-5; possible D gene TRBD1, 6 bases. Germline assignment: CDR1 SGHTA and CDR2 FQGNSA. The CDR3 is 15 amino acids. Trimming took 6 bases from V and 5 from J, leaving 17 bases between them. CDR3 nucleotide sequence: TGTGCCAGCAGTCTAGGGGGTAGAAATCATCAGCCCCAGCATTTT. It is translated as CASSLGGRNHQPQHF.

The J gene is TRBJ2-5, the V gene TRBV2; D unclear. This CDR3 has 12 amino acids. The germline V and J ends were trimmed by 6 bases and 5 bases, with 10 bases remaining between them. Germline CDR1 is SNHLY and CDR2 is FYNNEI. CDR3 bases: TGTGCCAGCAGGACTGTACGGGAGACCCAGTACTTC. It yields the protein CASRTVRETQYF.

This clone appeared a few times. CDR3 bases: TGTGCCATCAGTGTGGGGACCGCACCTGGAGAGACCCAGTACTTC. This codes for CAISVGTAPGETQYF. This chain links TRBV10-3 with TRBJ2-5, with D possibly being TRBD1 or TRBD2 (5 bases each). CDR3 length: 15 residues. CDR1 and CDR2 from the germline V gene are ENHRY and SYGVKD. Trimming cost V 4 bases and J 4 bases, with 16 bases left between them.

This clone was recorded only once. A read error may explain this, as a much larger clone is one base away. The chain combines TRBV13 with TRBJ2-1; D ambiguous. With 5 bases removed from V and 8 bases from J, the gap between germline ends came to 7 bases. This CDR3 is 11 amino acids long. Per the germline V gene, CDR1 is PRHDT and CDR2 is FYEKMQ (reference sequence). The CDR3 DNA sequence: TGTGCCAGCAGCCCCCGGTATGAGCAGTTCTTC. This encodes CASSPRYEQFF.

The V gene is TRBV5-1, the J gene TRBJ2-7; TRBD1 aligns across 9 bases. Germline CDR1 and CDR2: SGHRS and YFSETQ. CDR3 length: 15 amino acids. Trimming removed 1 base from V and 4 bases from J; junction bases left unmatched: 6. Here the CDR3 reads CASSLTSGTGYEQYF. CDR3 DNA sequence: TGCGCCAGCAGCTTGACCTCCGGGACAGGGTACGAGCAGTACTTC.